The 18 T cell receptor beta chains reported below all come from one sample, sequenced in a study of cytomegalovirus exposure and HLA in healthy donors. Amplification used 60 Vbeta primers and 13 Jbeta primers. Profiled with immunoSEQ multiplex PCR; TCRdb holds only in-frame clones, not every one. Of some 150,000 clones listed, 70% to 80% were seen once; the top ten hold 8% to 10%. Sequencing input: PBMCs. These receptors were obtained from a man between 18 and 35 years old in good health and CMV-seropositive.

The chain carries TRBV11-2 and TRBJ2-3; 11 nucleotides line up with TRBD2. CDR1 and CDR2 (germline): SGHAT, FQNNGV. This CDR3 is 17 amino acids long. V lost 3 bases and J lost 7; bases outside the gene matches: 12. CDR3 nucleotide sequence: TGTGCCAGCAGCTTCAGTACTAGCGGGGGACGTCCCCATACGCAGTATTTT. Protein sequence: CASSFSTSGGRPHTQYF.

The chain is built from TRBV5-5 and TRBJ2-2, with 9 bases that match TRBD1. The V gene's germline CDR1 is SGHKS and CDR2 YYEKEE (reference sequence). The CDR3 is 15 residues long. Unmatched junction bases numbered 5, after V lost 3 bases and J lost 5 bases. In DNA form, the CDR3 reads TGTGCCAGCAGCTCCGGGACAGGGACTACCGGGGAGCTGTTTTTT. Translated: CASSSGTGTTGELFF.

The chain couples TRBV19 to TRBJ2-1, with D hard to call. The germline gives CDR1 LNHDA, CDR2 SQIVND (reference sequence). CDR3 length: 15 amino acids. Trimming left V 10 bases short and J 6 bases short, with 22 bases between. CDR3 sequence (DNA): TGTGCCACCCAGTCCAGGATACCACTCCCCAATGAGCAGTTCTTC. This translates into CATQSRIPLPNEQFF.

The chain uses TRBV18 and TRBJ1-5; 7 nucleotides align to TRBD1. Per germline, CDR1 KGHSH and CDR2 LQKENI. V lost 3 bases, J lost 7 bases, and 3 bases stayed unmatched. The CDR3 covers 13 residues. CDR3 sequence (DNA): TGTGCCAGCTCACCGACAGGGATCCAGCCCCAGCATTTT. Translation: CASSPTGIQPQHF.

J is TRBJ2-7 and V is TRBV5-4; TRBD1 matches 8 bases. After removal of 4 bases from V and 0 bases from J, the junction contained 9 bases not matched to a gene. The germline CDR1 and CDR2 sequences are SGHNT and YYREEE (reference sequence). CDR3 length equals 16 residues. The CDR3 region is CASSPGQGIVSYEQYF. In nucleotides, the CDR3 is TGTGCCAGCAGCCCAGGACAGGGAATAGTCTCCTACGAGCAGTACTTC. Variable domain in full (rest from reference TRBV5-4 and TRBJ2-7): ETGVTQSPTHLIKTRGQQVTLRCSSQSGHNTVSWYQQALGQGPQFIFQYYREEENGRGNFPPRFSGLQFPNYSSELNVNALELDDSALYLCASSPGQGIVSYEQYFGPGTRLTVT.

CDR3 loop: CASSEDGATNEKLFF. The CDR3 bases are TGTGCCAGCAGTGAAGATGGAGCAACTAATGAAAAACTGTTTTTT. The J gene is TRBJ1-4, the V gene TRBV6-1; D is uncertain. Deletions cut 1 base from V and 0 bases from J, with 6 bases between. The CDR3 contains 15 residues. Germline V gene sequence: CDR1 MNHNS, CDR2 SASEGT.

CDR3 bases: TGTGCCAGCAGTCCCATGGGGGGAAATTCACCCCTCCACTTT. Protein: CASSPMGGNSPLHF. The chain joins TRBV6-1 to TRBJ1-6; D possibly corresponds to TRBD1 (5 bases). Germline CDR1 reads MNHNS; CDR2 reads SASEGT. V lost 5 bases and J 7 bases, leaving 12 bases between the germline ends. This CDR3 comprises 14 residues.

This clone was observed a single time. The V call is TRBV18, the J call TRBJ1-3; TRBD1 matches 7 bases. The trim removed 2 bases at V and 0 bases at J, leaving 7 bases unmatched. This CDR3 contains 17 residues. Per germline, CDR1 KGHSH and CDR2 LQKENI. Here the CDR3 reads CASSPSGTASSGNTIYF. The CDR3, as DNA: TGTGCCAGCTCACCATCGGGGACAGCAAGCTCTGGAAACACCATATATTTT.

The CDR3: CASSLGRGYEQYF. The CDR3 DNA reads as TGTGCCAGCAGTTTAGGACGGGGATACGAGCAGTACTTC. The chain combines TRBV27 with TRBJ2-7, with D perhaps matching TRBD2 (5 bases). The CDR3 has 13 residues. In germline, CDR1 is MNHEY, CDR2 SMNVEV (reference sequence). The V end lost 2 bases, the J end lost 4 bases, and 9 bases lay between the germline ends.

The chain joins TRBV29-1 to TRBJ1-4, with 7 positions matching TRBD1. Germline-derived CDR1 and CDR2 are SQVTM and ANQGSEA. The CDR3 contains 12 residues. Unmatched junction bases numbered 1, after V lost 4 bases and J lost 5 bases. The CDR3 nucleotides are TGCAGCGTTGTACAGGGGAATGAAAAACTGTTTTTT. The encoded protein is CSVVQGNEKLFF.

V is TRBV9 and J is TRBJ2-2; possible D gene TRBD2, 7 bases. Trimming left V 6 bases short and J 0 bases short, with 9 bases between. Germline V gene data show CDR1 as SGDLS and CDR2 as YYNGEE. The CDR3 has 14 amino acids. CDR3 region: CASKGGANTGELFF. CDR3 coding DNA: TGTGCCAGCAAAGGGGGGGCGAACACCGGGGAGCTGTTTTTT.

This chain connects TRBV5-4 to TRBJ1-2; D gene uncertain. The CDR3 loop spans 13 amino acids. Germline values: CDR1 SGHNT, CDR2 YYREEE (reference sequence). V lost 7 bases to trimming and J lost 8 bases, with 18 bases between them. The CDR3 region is CASVVDGSRGYTF. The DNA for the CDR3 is TGTGCCAGCGTAGTTGACGGGAGCCGGGGCTACACCTTC.

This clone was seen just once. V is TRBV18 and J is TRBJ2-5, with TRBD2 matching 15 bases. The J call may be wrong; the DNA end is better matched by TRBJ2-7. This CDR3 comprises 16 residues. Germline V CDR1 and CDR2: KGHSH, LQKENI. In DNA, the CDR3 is TGTGCCAGCTCACCACCAGGACTAGCGGGAGGGTACGAGCAGTACTTC. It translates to CASSPPGLAGGYEQYF.

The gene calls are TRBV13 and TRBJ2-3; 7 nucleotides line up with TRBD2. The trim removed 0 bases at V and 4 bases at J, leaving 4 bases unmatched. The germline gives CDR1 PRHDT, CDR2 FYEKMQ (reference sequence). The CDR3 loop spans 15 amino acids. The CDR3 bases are TGTGCCAGCAGCTTAGGGGGCGGGAGCTCAGATACGCAGTATTTT. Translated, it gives CASSLGGGSSDTQYF. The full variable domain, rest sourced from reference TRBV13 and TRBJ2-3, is AAGVIQSPRHLIKEKRETATLKCYPIPRHDTVYWYQQGPGQDPQFLISFYEKMQSDKGSIPDRFSAQQFSDYHSELNMSSLELGDSALYFCASSLGGGSSDTQYFGPGTRLTVL.

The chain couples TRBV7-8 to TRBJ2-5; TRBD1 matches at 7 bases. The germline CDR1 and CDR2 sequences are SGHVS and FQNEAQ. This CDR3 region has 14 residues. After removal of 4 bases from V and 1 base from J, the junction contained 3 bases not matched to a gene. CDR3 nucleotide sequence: TGTGCCAGCAGCTCAGGGACAGTCCAAGAGACCCAGTACTTC. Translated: CASSSGTVQETQYF.

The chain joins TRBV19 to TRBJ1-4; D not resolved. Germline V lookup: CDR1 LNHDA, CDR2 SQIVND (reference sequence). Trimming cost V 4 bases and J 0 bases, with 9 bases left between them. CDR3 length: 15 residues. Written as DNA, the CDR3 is TGTGCCAGTAGTAGAGGCCCAACAACTAATGAAAAACTGTTTTTT. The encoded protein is CASSRGPTTNEKLFF. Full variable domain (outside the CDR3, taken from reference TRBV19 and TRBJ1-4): DGGITQSPKYLFRKEGQNVTLSCEQNLNHDAMYWYRQDPGQGLRLIYYSQIVNDFQKGDIAEGYSVSREKKESFPLTVTSAQKNPTAFYLCASSRGPTTNEKLFFGSGTQLSVL.

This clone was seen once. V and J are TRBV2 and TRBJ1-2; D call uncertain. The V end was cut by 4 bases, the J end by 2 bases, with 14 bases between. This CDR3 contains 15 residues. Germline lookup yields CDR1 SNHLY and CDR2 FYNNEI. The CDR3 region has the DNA TGTGCCAGCAGTGCAATGGCAACCCGAAACTATGGCTACACCTTC. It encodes CASSAMATRNYGYTF.

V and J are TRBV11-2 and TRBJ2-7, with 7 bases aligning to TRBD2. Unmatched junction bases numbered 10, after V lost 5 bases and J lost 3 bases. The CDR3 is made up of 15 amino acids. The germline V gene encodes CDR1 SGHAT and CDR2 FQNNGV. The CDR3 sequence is CASSLGRAVYYEQYF. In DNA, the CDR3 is TGTGCCAGCAGCCTTGGGAGGGCCGTTTACTACGAGCAGTACTTC.